The rows below give T cell receptor beta chains drawn from one sample of a study of cytomegalovirus exposure and HLA in healthy donors. Assay: immunoSEQ multiplex PCR; the TCRdb copy retains only in-frame clones and omits some. This sample yields tens of thousands of clones, of which over 60% are seen a single time; 20% to 25% belongs to the top ten. Sequenced material: PBMCs. These receptors came from a woman in her fifties or sixties in good health and CMV-seropositive. CDR3s include the opening cysteine and the closing phenylalanine or tryptophan. D genes are given only for firm matches. Expanded clones get a size class; other rows say once, few or many, or leave the size out.

V	D	size	J	DNA	CDR3
TRBV5-4	TRBD2	-	TRBJ2-1	TGTGCCAGCAGCTTGACTAGCGGGGGCCGCTCCTACAATGAGCAGTTCTTC	CASSLTSGGRSYNEQFF
TRBV4-1	TRBD2	-	TRBJ2-5	TGCGCCAGCAGCGTATCTCCGGGACTAGCGGTCGTGGAGACCCAGTACTTC	CASSVSPGLAVVETQYF
TRBV7-3	-	-	TRBJ2-2	TGTGCCAGCAGCTTAGGCCCAACAGGGAAAGGCGGGGAGCTGTTTTTT	CASSLGPTGKGGELFF
TRBV6-5	-	-	TRBJ2-7	TGTGCCAGCAGCCGGGGACATACCTACGAGCAGTACTTC	CASSRGHTYEQYF
TRBV27	TRBD1	-	TRBJ1-5	TGTGCCAGCAGTTTTCGACAGGGGGTTCAGCCCCAGCATTTT	CASSFRQGVQPQHF
TRBV5-4	TRBD1	-	TRBJ2-7	TGTGCCAGCAGCACAACAATGTCCGGGACAGGGGTATACGAGCAGTACTTC	CASSTTMSGTGVYEQYF
TRBV18	TRBD1	-	TRBJ2-1	TGTGCCAGCTCACCACTGGGACAGGGCGACTACAATGAGCAGTTCTTC	CASSPLGQGDYNEQFF
TRBV2	TRBD1	-	TRBJ1-2	TGTGCCAGCAGTGAGAGATTGGGACAGGGGGCTCTTGTCTATGGCTACACCTTC	CASSERLGQGALVYGYTF
TRBV4-1	TRBD2	few	TRBJ2-1	TGCGCCAGCAGCCAAGACTCTAGCGGGGCCTACAATGAGCAGTTCTTC	CASSQDSSGAYNEQFF
TRBV5-1	-	-	TRBJ1-2	TGCGCCAGCAGCTTGGCCGGCAGGGGCCATTCCCTGCCCTACACCTTC	CASSLAGRGHSLPYTF
TRBV28	TRBD1	-	TRBJ1-2	TGTGCCAGCAGAAATCAGGACAGGGCCCCTAACTATGGCTACACCTTC	CASRNQDRAPNYGYTF
TRBV28	TRBD1	-	TRBJ1-2	TGTGCCAGCAGTCGGGGTCCCGGGACAGGGCAGGGTAACTATGGCTACACCTTC	CASSRGPGTGQGNYGYTF
TRBV6-6	TRBD1	-	TRBJ1-3	TGTGCCAGCAGTTACTTCGCAGGGGGCGGAAACACCATATATTTT	CASSYFAGGGNTIYF
TRBV7-9	-	-	TRBJ2-2	TGTGCCAGCAGCTTCGAGGGGGAGCTGTTTTTT	CASSFEGELFF
TRBV9	-	few	TRBJ2-3	TGTGCCAGCACCCCACATGGAAGGAACAGCGATACGCAGTATTTT	CASTPHGRNSDTQYF
TRBV18	-	-	TRBJ2-1	TGTGCCAGCTCACCACCGCGGGACAGCTTCTACAATGAGCAGTTCTTC	CASSPPRDSFYNEQFF
TRBV7-9	TRBD2	-	TRBJ2-1	TGTGCCAGCAGCTCGCCAGCGGGGATCCACAATGAGCAGTTCTTC	CASSSPAGIHNEQFF
TRBV5-4	TRBD1	-	TRBJ1-1	TGTGCCAGCAGCTTGGCACAGGGGGCTAACACTGAAGCTTTCTTT	CASSLAQGANTEAFF
TRBV7-3	-	-	TRBJ2-5	TGTGCCAGCAGCTTAAGGGCTTTTCCAGAAGAGACCCAGTACTTC	CASSLRAFPEETQYF
TRBV7-8	TRBD1	-	TRBJ2-7	TGTGCCAGCAGCAACCCGGGACAGCCACTCTACGAGCAGTACTTC	CASSNPGQPLYEQYF
TRBV21-1	-	-	TRBJ1-2	TGTGCCAGCACCCTCAGAGGACAGGGGGCGATTGGCTACACCTTC	CASTLRGQGAIGYTF
TRBV7-6	TRBD1	-	TRBJ2-3	TGTGCCAGCAGCTTAGTCGGACAGGGGCTGGATACGCAGTATTTT	CASSLVGQGLDTQYF
TRBV2	TRBD1	-	TRBJ2-2	TGTGCCAGCAGGAACCGTAACAGGGGTTTCAACACCGGGGAGCTGTTTTTT	CASRNRNRGFNTGELFF
TRBV7-2	-	-	TRBJ2-5	TGTGCCAGCAGCCAAGCCGGGACACAAGAGACCCAGTACTTC	CASSQAGTQETQYF
TRBV7-9	TRBD2	few	TRBJ2-7	TGTGCCAGCAGTTCCCAGGGCCTAGCGGGGGAGGAGCAGTACTTC	CASSSQGLAGEEQYF
TRBV2	TRBD2	-	TRBJ2-3	TGTGCCAGCAGTGAAGCGGGGACTAGCGGCACAGATACGCAGTATTTT	CASSEAGTSGTDTQYF
TRBV4-1	-	-	TRBJ2-3	TGCGCCAGCAGCCCAGAGGAGGGCATCTTGGTCGATACGCAGTATTTT	CASSPEEGILVDTQYF
TRBV28	TRBD1	-	TRBJ1-1	TGTGCCAGCAGCCCCCCCACAGGGGTCGCTGAAGCTTTCTTT	CASSPPTGVAEAFF
TRBV7-9	TRBD1	-	TRBJ1-5	TGTGCCAGCACCACGACAGGGAACAATCAGCCCCAGCATTTT	CASTTTGNNQPQHF
TRBV30	TRBD1	-	TRBJ1-3	TGTGCCTGGAGTAGGACAGGGTCAACTGGAAACACCATATATTTT	CAWSRTGSTGNTIYF
TRBV2	TRBD1	few	TRBJ1-4	TGTGCCAGCAGTCTGTACAGGGGGACTAATGAAAAACTGTTTTTT	CASSLYRGTNEKLFF
TRBV9	-	-	TRBJ2-1	TGTGCCAGCAGCGTTGATCCCCAGGAATACAATGAGCAGTTCTTC	CASSVDPQEYNEQFF
TRBV30	-	-	TRBJ2-2	TGTGCCTGGAGTTCGGTCTGGGAGGCCGGGGAGCTGTTTTTT	CAWSSVWEAGELFF
TRBV11-2	-	few	TRBJ1-2	TGTGCCAGCAGCTCGGGACCTCAGGGGGGCTACACCTTC	CASSSGPQGGYTF
TRBV5-1	TRBD1	-	TRBJ2-1	TGCGCCAGCAGCCCCCAAAGGACAGGGATTTCCTACAATGAGCAGTTCTTC	CASSPQRTGISYNEQFF
TRBV10-2	TRBD2	few	TRBJ2-1	TGCGCCAGCCGGTACCGACTAGCCGAAAACAATGAGCAGTTCTTC	CASRYRLAENNEQFF
TRBV7-9	-	once	TRBJ1-5	TGTGCCAGCAGCTTAGATGAGGGCTTCCTGCCCCAGCATTTT	CASSLDEGFLPQHF
TRBV30	-	-	TRBJ2-1	TGTGCCTGGAGTTCCCTCGACATCCACAATGAGCAGTTCTTC	CAWSSLDIHNEQFF
TRBV9	-	-	TRBJ1-1	TGTGCCAGCAGCGTAGGAGAGCGAGGGATCACTGAAGCTTTCTTT	CASSVGERGITEAFF
TRBV7-9	TRBD1	-	TRBJ1-2	TGTGCCAGCAGCGGATTGCGGCAGGGGGGTACCTATGGCTACACCTTC	CASSGLRQGGTYGYTF
TRBV11-2	-	-	TRBJ2-1	TGTGCCAGCAGCTTAGAGGGGGGGGCCCATGAGCAGTTCTTC	CASSLEGGAHEQFF
TRBV5-1	-	few	TRBJ1-2	TGCGCCAGCAGCTACCCCGGGACTAACTATGGCTACACCTTC	CASSYPGTNYGYTF
TRBV7-9	-	-	TRBJ1-2	TGTGCCAGCAGCTTAAATTCGGGCAGCGGATATGGCTACACCTTC	CASSLNSGSGYGYTF
TRBV30	-	-	TRBJ1-5	TGTGCCTGGAGTGTAGGGAGGCAGCCCCAGCATTTT	CAWSVGRQPQHF
TRBV6-1	-	-	TRBJ2-2	TGTGCCAGCAGTGACAAGACAGGAGATAGCACCGGGGAGCTGTTTTTT	CASSDKTGDSTGELFF
TRBV12-5	-	-	TRBJ1-4	TGTGCTAGTGGTTTCCCTCCCTCCCGACATAGTAATGAAAAACTGTTTTTT	CASGFPPSRHSNEKLFF
TRBV29-1	-	-	TRBJ1-1	TGCAGCGCCACGGGACAACTTAACACTGAAGCTTTCTTT	CSATGQLNTEAFF
TRBV4-3	-	many	TRBJ1-1	TGCGCCAGCAGCCAAGAGAGGTCCCTGGGAGCTTTCTTT	CASSQERSLGAFF
TRBV7-8	-	-	TRBJ1-1	TGTGCCAGCAGCTTTCAGGGGCAGGTGAACACTGAAGCTTTCTTT	CASSFQGQVNTEAFF
TRBV6-5	-	-	TRBJ1-2	TGTGCCAGCACTTTTACGATACGGGGTAATGGCTACACCTTC	CASTFTIRGNGYTF
TRBV4-1	TRBD1	few	TRBJ2-7	TGCGCCAGCAGCCAAGGAGACAGGGAAGGCGAGCAGTACTTC	CASSQGDREGEQYF
TRBV7-2	-	-	TRBJ1-2	TGTGCCAGCAGCCTTATGCGTCACAAGACGGGATATGGCTACACCTTC	CASSLMRHKTGYGYTF